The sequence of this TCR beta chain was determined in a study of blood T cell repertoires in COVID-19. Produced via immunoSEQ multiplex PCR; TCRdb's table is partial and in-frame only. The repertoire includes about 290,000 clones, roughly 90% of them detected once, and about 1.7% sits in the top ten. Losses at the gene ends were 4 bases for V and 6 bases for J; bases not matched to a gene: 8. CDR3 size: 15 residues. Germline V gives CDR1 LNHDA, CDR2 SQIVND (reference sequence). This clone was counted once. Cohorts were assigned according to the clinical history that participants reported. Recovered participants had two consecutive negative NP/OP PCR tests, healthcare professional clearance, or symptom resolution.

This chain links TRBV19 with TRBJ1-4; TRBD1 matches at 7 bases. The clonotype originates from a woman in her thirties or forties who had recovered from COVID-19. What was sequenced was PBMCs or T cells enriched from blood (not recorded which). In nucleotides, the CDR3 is TGTGCCAGTAGTACCACCGGGACAGCCCATGAAAAACTGTTTTTT. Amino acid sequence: CASSTTGTAHEKLFF.